A single sample gave rise to the 8 T cell receptor beta chains below, sequenced in a study of blood T cell repertoires in COVID-19. Some clones are missing from TCRdb's copy, which holds only in-frame ones; the method was immunoSEQ multiplex PCR. The profile shows 250,000 to 300,000 clones, approximately 81% of them singletons. Input material: peripheral blood. The receptor source for this set is a woman aged 55-70 years with active or convalescent COVID-19.

The genes are TRBV25-1 and TRBJ1-1; possible D gene TRBD1, 5 bases. The CDR3 sequence is 13 residues long. Germline CDR1 reads MGHDK; CDR2 reads SYGVNS. Trimming cost V 2 bases and J 9 bases, with 13 bases left between them. For the CDR3, the DNA is TGTGCCAGCAGTGAACCAGGACAACTCAAAGCTTTCTTT. This codes for CASSEPGQLKAFF.

V and J are TRBV9 and TRBJ2-3; 11 nucleotides agree with TRBD1. V shed 3 bases, J shed 3 bases, and the junction held 6 bases outside the gene matches. This CDR3 spans 16 amino acids. Germline V gene sequence: CDR1 SGDLS, CDR2 YYNGEE. The CDR3 bases are TGTGCCAGCAGCGCAGGGACAGGGGGGATGACAGATACGCAGTATTTT. Translated, it gives CASSAGTGGMTDTQYF.

This clone was counted once. The J gene is TRBJ2-3, the V gene TRBV4-1, with 9 positions matching TRBD2. Germline V gene lookup returns CDR1 MGHRA and CDR2 YSYEKL. The CDR3 has 16 amino acids. J was trimmed by 3 bases and V by 1 base; bases with no gene match: 5. The CDR3 DNA reads as TGCGCCAGCAGCCAAGGGAGGCTAGCGGGGACAGATACGCAGTATTTT. Protein sequence: CASSQGRLAGTDTQYF.

The rearrangement uses TRBV7-8 and TRBJ2-5; D is possibly TRBD1 (6 bases). CDR1 SGHVS and CDR2 FQNEAQ come from the germline V gene. The CDR3 has 14 amino acids. Trimming removed 5 bases at V and 5 bases at J, with 15 bases between. Here the CDR3 DNA reads TGTGCCAGCAGCCCAAGCAGGGGCGTGGAGACCCAGTACTTC. Encoded protein: CASSPSRGVETQYF.

The gene calls are TRBV19 and TRBJ1-2; 7 bases line up with TRBD1. Germline assignment: CDR1 LNHDA and CDR2 SQIVND (reference sequence). Unmatched junction bases numbered 8, after V lost 6 bases and J lost 7 bases. This CDR3 has 13 residues. DNA of the CDR3: TGTGCCAGTAGCAGACAGGGTTATTCTGGCTACACCTTC. Translating gives CASSRQGYSGYTF. Based on the CDR3 plus reference TRBV19 and TRBJ1-2, the full variable domain is DGGITQSPKYLFRKEGQNVTLSCEQNLNHDAMYWYRQDPGQGLRLIYYSQIVNDFQKGDIAEGYSVSREKKESFPLTVTSAQKNPTAFYLCASSRQGYSGYTFGSGTRLTVV.

This chain joins TRBV3-1 (or the pseudogene TRBV3-2) and TRBJ1-2, with a weak D call TRBD1 (6 bases). From germline, CDR1 is LGHDT and CDR2 YNNKEL (reference sequence). With 4 bases removed from V and 5 bases from J, the gap between germline ends came to 17 bases. This CDR3 spans 15 amino acids. CDR3 amino acids: CASSLGGGGSYGYTF. In DNA, the CDR3 is TGTGCCAGCAGCCTAGGGGGAGGGGGTTCGTATGGCTACACCTTC.

The chain employs TRBV7-8 and TRBJ2-4, with 11 bases aligning to TRBD1. The CDR3 loop spans 19 amino acids. Germline trimming cut 1 base from V and 0 bases from J; bases unmatched to any gene: 8. Germline values: CDR1 SGHVS, CDR2 FQNEAQ. The CDR3: CASSLDSGTGGLAKNIQYF. DNA of the CDR3: TGTGCCAGCAGCTTAGACTCGGGGACAGGGGGATTAGCCAAAAACATTCAGTACTTC. Full variable domain (outside the CDR3, taken from reference TRBV7-8 and TRBJ2-4): GAGVSQSPRYKVAKRGQDVALRCDPISGHVSLFWYQQALGQGPEFLTYFQNEAQLDKSGLPSDRFFAERPEGSVSTLKIQRTQQEDSAVYLCASSLDSGTGGLAKNIQYFGAGTRLSVL.

V usage is TRBV5-4 and J usage is TRBJ2-7; D possibly corresponds to TRBD1 (5 bases). Germline V gives CDR1 SGHNT, CDR2 YYREEE (reference sequence). Deletions cut 0 bases from V and 3 bases from J, with 10 bases between. This CDR3 is 14 amino acids long. The CDR3 DNA follows: TGTGCCAGCAGCTTGGTGGGGCAGAACTACGAGCAGTACTTC. Encoded protein: CASSLVGQNYEQYF.